The 20 T cell receptor beta chains listed next were all sequenced from one sample in a study of cytomegalovirus exposure and HLA in healthy donors. PCR involved 60 Vbeta and 13 Jbeta primers. Assay used: immunoSEQ multiplex PCR; TCRdb lists only in-frame clones, some missing. The table for this sample gives 70,000 or so clones. Sequencing used PBMCs. The receptors here all came from a man between 40 and 49 years old in good health and CMV-seronegative.

The chain recombines TRBV10-2 with TRBJ2-5, with a tentative D call TRBD1 (5 bases). Per germline, CDR1 WSHSY and CDR2 SAAADI. The CDR3 length is 12 residues. The V end lost 5 bases, the J end lost 5 bases, and 9 bases lay between the germline ends. The CDR3 coding sequence is TGCGCCAGCAGTCAGGGCTGGGAGACCCAGTACTTC. Translated, it gives CASSQGWETQYF.

The chain uses TRBV7-6 and TRBJ1-4; weak D call: TRBD1 (5 bases). Germline values: CDR1 SGHVS, CDR2 FNYEAQ. The V end lost 5 bases, the J end lost 4 bases, and 11 bases lay between the germline ends. CDR3 size: 14 residues. CDR3 amino acids: CASSAGLNNEKLFF. Here the CDR3 DNA reads TGTGCCAGCAGCGCGGGACTGAATAATGAAAAACTGTTTTTT.

The chain couples TRBV7-9 to TRBJ1-1; the match to TRBD1 covers 12 bases. This CDR3 is built from 16 residues. CDR1 SEHNR and CDR2 FQNEAQ come from the germline V gene (reference sequence). V shed 5 bases and J 10 bases; nucleotides not matched to a gene: 14. In DNA, the CDR3 is TGTGCCAGCAGCCCGACTGGGGACAGGGGGCTATTCGGAGCTTTCTTT. This codes for CASSPTGDRGLFGAFF. Filled out from reference TRBV7-9 and TRBJ1-1, the complete variable domain reads DTGVSQNPRHKITKRGQNVTFRCDPISEHNRLYWYRQTLGQGPEFLTYFQNEAQLEKSRLLSDRFSAERPKGSFSTLEIQRTEQGDSAMYLCASSPTGDRGLFGAFFGQGTRLTVV.

This chain's CDR3 is CSVGTSDYNEQFF. The CDR3 DNA reads TGCAGCGTGGGAACTAGCGACTACAATGAGCAGTTCTTC. The rearrangement joins TRBV29-1 to TRBJ2-1; 7 nucleotides line up with TRBD2. The CDR3 contains 13 residues. V was clipped by 6 bases and J by 3 bases; unmatched bases: 5. Germline V gene lookup returns CDR1 SQVTM and CDR2 ANQGSEA.

The chain couples TRBV5-1 to TRBJ2-7; D ambiguous. The CDR3 spans 14 residues. Germline V lookup: CDR1 SGHRS, CDR2 YFSETQ. Trimming cost V 2 bases and J 4 bases, with 13 bases left between them. The CDR3 DNA sequence: TGCGCCAGCAGCTTAGGTCTAGAGAAATACGAGCAGTACTTC. This encodes CASSLGLEKYEQYF.

The J gene is TRBJ2-3, the V gene TRBV28; the match to TRBD2 covers 8 bases. CDR3 length: 14 residues. Germline V lookup: CDR1 MDHEN, CDR2 SYDVKM. V was clipped by 6 bases and J by 1 base; unmatched bases: 3. The CDR3 loop reads CASRHSGGTDTQYF. CDR3 nucleotide sequence: TGTGCCAGCAGACATAGCGGGGGCACAGATACGCAGTATTTT. The full variable domain, completed using reference TRBV28 and TRBJ2-3, is DVKVTQSSRYLVKRTGEKVFLECVQDMDHENMFWYRQDPGLGLRLIYFSYDVKMKEKGDIPEGYSVSREKKERFSLILESASTNQTSMYLCASRHSGGTDTQYFGPGTRLTVL.

The chain recombines TRBV6-4 with TRBJ2-2; 8 bases are shared with TRBD1. The V segment lost 5 bases and the J segment 9 bases; nucleotides outside the gene matches: 8. From germline, CDR1 is MRHNA and CDR2 SNTAGT. This CDR3 has 14 amino acids. The CDR3 here is CASSSRQGARELFF. The CDR3 region has the DNA TGTGCCAGCAGTTCCCGGCAGGGGGCGAGGGAGCTGTTTTTT.

The genes are TRBV27 and TRBJ1-6; D is uncertain. The CDR3 has 15 residues. The V and J ends lost 0 bases and 6 bases respectively, with 9 bases between them. CDR1 and CDR2 from the germline V gene are MNHEY and SMNVEV (reference sequence). The CDR3 DNA is TGTGCCAGCAGTTTATCGTGGACTGGTAATTCACCCCTCCACTTT. The encoded protein is CASSLSWTGNSPLHF.

V is TRBV7-9 and J is TRBJ2-7; 7 bases line up with TRBD2. This CDR3 contains 16 residues. Germline V gives CDR1 SEHNR, CDR2 FQNEAQ (reference sequence). J gave up 2 bases and V 5 bases, and 12 bases lay outside the gene matches. The CDR3 loop is CASSPMGGLLAYEQYF. CDR3 nucleotides: TGTGCCAGCAGCCCCATGGGGGGACTACTTGCCTACGAGCAGTACTTC.

The chain links TRBV6-6 to TRBJ1-5; D remains ambiguous. This CDR3 has 13 residues. CDR1 is MNHNY and CDR2 is SVGAGI in the germline V gene (reference sequence). V was shortened by 8 bases and J by 4 bases, with 12 bases between the two germline ends. Here the CDR3 reads CASSTERNQPQHF. In DNA form, the CDR3 reads TGTGCCAGCTCGACGGAGAGGAATCAGCCCCAGCATTTT.

The CDR3 bases are TGTGCCAGCAGTGAAGCGCAGGTTCGGTCTGGGTATGGCTACACCTTC. Amino acids: CASSEAQVRSGYGYTF. The chain links TRBV6-1 to TRBJ1-2, with D unclear. Germline loops: CDR1 MNHNS, CDR2 SASEGT. The CDR3 covers 16 residues. Between the trimmed V and J ends, which lost 0 bases and 5 bases, there was a span of 16 bases.

The rearrangement joins TRBV30 to TRBJ1-6, with a possible D match to TRBD1 (6 bases). There are 17 residues in the CDR3. The V end was cut by 4 bases, the J end by 4 bases, with 20 bases between. CDR1 is GTSNPN and CDR2 is SVGIG in the germline V gene (reference sequence). The CDR3 here is CAWISNGAGAYNSPLHF. CDR3 in DNA: TGTGCCTGGATTTCAAACGGGGCAGGGGCATATAATTCACCCCTCCACTTT.

V gene TRBV6-5 combines with J gene TRBJ1-3; 8 bases are shared with TRBD1. Germline trimming cut 5 bases from V and 0 bases from J; bases unmatched to any gene: 3. The V gene's germline CDR1 is MNHEY and CDR2 SVGAGI. The CDR3 is 15 residues long. The chain's CDR3 is CASSRQGSSGNTIYF. The CDR3 nucleotides read TGTGCCAGCAGTCGACAGGGGAGCTCTGGAAACACCATATATTTT.

The gene calls are TRBV6-1 and TRBJ1-4; no firm D call. The CDR3 totals 13 residues. V shed 7 bases and J shed 0 bases, with 6 bases lying between them. Per the germline V gene, CDR1 is MNHNS and CDR2 is SASEGT. CDR3 sequence: CASKSATNEKLFF. CDR3 bases: TGTGCCAGCAAATCCGCAACTAATGAAAAACTGTTTTTT.

The rearrangement links TRBV7-2 to TRBJ1-2, with TRBD1 identical over 7 bases. This CDR3 has 16 residues. Trimming at V came to 1 base and at J to 2 bases, leaving 7 bases not matched to a gene. Germline CDR1 is SGHTA and CDR2 is FQGNSA. CDR3 nucleotide sequence: TGTGCCAGCAGCTTAGGACGGATGGGACAGAACTATGGCTACACCTTC. It codes for CASSLGRMGQNYGYTF.

The J gene is TRBJ2-3, the V gene TRBV28, with D tentatively TRBD2 (6 bases). The CDR3 is made up of 14 amino acids. V was shortened by 7 bases and J by 9 bases, with 20 bases between the two germline ends. From germline, CDR1 is MDHEN and CDR2 SYDVKM. The CDR3 DNA reads TGTGCCAGCACCCCTCAAGCGGGTATAGTGACGCAGTATTTT. Its protein product is CASTPQAGIVTQYF.

J is TRBJ1-2 and V is TRBV6-4; 8 bases agree with TRBD1. The CDR3 covers 15 residues. The germline V gene has CDR1 MRHNA and CDR2 SNTAGT. V shed 0 bases and J 4 bases; nucleotides not matched to a gene: 4. This CDR3 is CASSDSPGGPYGYTF. The CDR3 DNA reads as TGTGCCAGCAGTGACTCTCCAGGGGGCCCCTATGGCTACACCTTC.

The chain combines TRBV5-1 with TRBJ2-1; 15 bases align to TRBD2. Germline trimming cut 4 bases from V and 5 bases from J; bases unmatched to any gene: 7. There are 17 residues in the CDR3. Germline loops: CDR1 SGHRS, CDR2 YFSETQ. CDR3 coding DNA: TGCGCCAGCAGCCCTTGGACTAGCGGGGGGGTAAACAATGAGCAGTTCTTC. The encoded protein is CASSPWTSGGVNNEQFF.

The rearrangement links TRBV5-1 to TRBJ2-7; no reliable D call. V was shortened by 3 bases and J by 0 bases, with 4 bases between the two germline ends. CDR1 is SGHRS and CDR2 is YFSETQ in the germline V gene. This CDR3 contains 12 residues. CDR3 in amino acids: CASSSSSYEQYF. CDR3 coding DNA: TGCGCCAGCAGCTCGAGCTCCTACGAGCAGTACTTC.

This chain uses TRBV5-1 with TRBJ2-1, with D possibly matching TRBD2 (6 bases). Germline V gene data show CDR1 as SGHRS and CDR2 as YFSETQ. The ends were cut back, 1 base at V and 9 bases at J, with 26 bases in the middle. The CDR3 runs 18 residues. The chain's CDR3 is CASSLQGGNQRAGSEQFF. The CDR3 DNA is TGCGCCAGCAGCTTGCAAGGAGGAAACCAAAGGGCCGGGAGTGAGCAGTTCTTC.